The rows below give T cell receptor beta chains drawn from one sample of a study of blood T cell repertoires in COVID-19. Clones were sequenced by immunoSEQ multiplex PCR, and TCRdb holds only the in-frame ones, with some missing. Of 190,000 or so clones listed, under 85% are singletons. Sequences were obtained from peripheral blood. The receptors were gathered from a woman older than 75 with acute or convalescent COVID-19. The CDR3 runs from the conserved cysteine through the conserved F or W. Each record gives: CDR3 protein, CDR3 DNA, clone size, D gene, J gene, V gene. The D gene is left open where the match is weak. The size field is filled for only some rows; it gives once, few, many or a size class.

CDR3aa: CASSQDYYPVGTQYF
CDR3nt: TGCGCCAGCAGCCAAGATTACTACCCCGTTGGGACCCAGTACTTC
abundance: once
d_gene: .
j_gene: TRBJ2-5
v_gene: TRBV4-3

CDR3aa: CASRGGSGGLSTDTQYF
CDR3nt: TGTGCCAGTCGGGGCGGTAGCGGGGGGCTCAGCACAGATACGCAGTATTTT
abundance: .
d_gene: TRBD2
j_gene: TRBJ2-3
v_gene: TRBV19

CDR3aa: CAPPSRTLEFFNSNQPQHF
CDR3nt: TGTGCCCCCCCCAGCAGGACACTCGAGTTCTTCAATAGCAATCAGCCCCAGCATTTT
abundance: .
d_gene: .
j_gene: TRBJ1-5
v_gene: TRBV19

CDR3aa: CASTPRAAAGGTGELFF
CDR3nt: TGTGCCAGCACTCCTAGGGCAGCTGCCGGGGGGACCGGGGAGCTGTTTTTT
abundance: .
d_gene: TRBD2
j_gene: TRBJ2-2
v_gene: TRBV7-9

CDR3aa: CASSQDLIRRNTIYF
CDR3nt: TGCGCCAGCAGCCAAGATCTGATCCGCCGGAACACCATATATTTT
abundance: .
d_gene: .
j_gene: TRBJ1-3
v_gene: TRBV4-3

CDR3aa: CATSDLRTGGTDTQYF
CDR3nt: TGTGCCACCAGTGATTTGCGGACAGGGGGGACAGATACGCAGTATTTT
abundance: .
d_gene: TRBD1
j_gene: TRBJ2-3
v_gene: TRBV24-1

CDR3aa: CASSPRPGTGTNEKLFF
CDR3nt: TGTGCCAGCAGTCCCCGTCCCGGGACAGGGACTAATGAAAAACTGTTTTTT
abundance: .
d_gene: TRBD1
j_gene: TRBJ1-4
v_gene: TRBV27

CDR3aa: CASSARWGEHGYTF
CDR3nt: TGTGCCAGCAGCGCCCGGTGGGGGGAGCATGGCTACACCTTC
abundance: .
d_gene: .
j_gene: TRBJ1-2
v_gene: TRBV5-8

CDR3aa: CASTLDRSPDEQYF
CDR3nt: TGCGCCAGCACCCTAGACAGGTCCCCCGACGAGCAGTACTTC
abundance: .
d_gene: .
j_gene: TRBJ2-7
v_gene: TRBV5-1

CDR3aa: CASSKVGKRGSYNEQFF
CDR3nt: TGTGCCAGCAGCAAAGTTGGTAAGAGAGGCTCCTACAATGAGCAGTTCTTC
abundance: .
d_gene: .
j_gene: TRBJ2-1
v_gene: TRBV21-1

CDR3aa: CASSPSGWLAGVKNIQYF
CDR3nt: TGTGCCAGCTCACCAAGTGGTTGGCTAGCGGGAGTCAAAAACATTCAGTACTTC
abundance: once
d_gene: TRBD2
j_gene: TRBJ2-4
v_gene: TRBV18

CDR3aa: CSVPEGGTSGDTGELFF
CDR3nt: TGCAGCGTGCCCGAGGGGGGGACTAGCGGGGACACCGGGGAGCTGTTTTTT
abundance: .
d_gene: TRBD2
j_gene: TRBJ2-2
v_gene: TRBV29-1

CDR3aa: CASSYKRNTGELFF
CDR3nt: TGTGCCAGCAGTTACAAGAGGAATACCGGGGAGCTGTTTTTT
abundance: .
d_gene: .
j_gene: TRBJ2-2
v_gene: TRBV6-5

CDR3aa: CASSQKGRTYSNQPQHF
CDR3nt: TGTGCCAGCAGCCAAAAAGGCCGGACTTATAGCAATCAGCCCCAGCATTTT
abundance: .
d_gene: .
j_gene: TRBJ1-5
v_gene: TRBV21-1

CDR3aa: CASSPSVEVAFF
CDR3nt: TGTGCCAGCAGTCCTTCGGTAGAAGTAGCTTTCTTT
abundance: .
d_gene: .
j_gene: TRBJ1-1
v_gene: TRBV28

CDR3aa: CASGIYSGLAGELYEQYF
CDR3nt: TGTGCTAGTGGTATCTACTCGGGACTAGCGGGAGAACTCTACGAGCAGTACTTC
abundance: .
d_gene: TRBD2
j_gene: TRBJ2-7
v_gene: TRBV12-5

CDR3aa: CASSVAGQGGEKLFF
CDR3nt: TGTGCCAGCAGCGTAGCGGGACAGGGCGGAGAAAAACTGTTTTTT
abundance: .
d_gene: TRBD1
j_gene: TRBJ1-4
v_gene: TRBV9

CDR3aa: CASSLAGGAGELFF
CDR3nt: TGTGCCAGCAGCTTAGCGGGAGGTGCCGGGGAGCTGTTTTTT
abundance: once
d_gene: .
j_gene: TRBJ2-2
v_gene: TRBV7-2

CDR3aa: CASSTGGDTQYF
CDR3nt: TGTGCCAGCAGCACGGGAGGAGATACGCAGTATTTT
abundance: .
d_gene: TRBD2
j_gene: TRBJ2-3
v_gene: TRBV7-2

CDR3aa: CASRAGGGSYEQYF
CDR3nt: TGTGCCAGCAGGGCTGGAGGGGGCAGCTACGAGCAGTACTTC
abundance: few
d_gene: .
j_gene: TRBJ2-7
v_gene: TRBV2

CDR3aa: CASSHSWGGGTEAFF
CDR3nt: TGTGCCAGCAGCCATTCATGGGGGGGAGGAACTGAAGCTTTCTTT
abundance: .
d_gene: .
j_gene: TRBJ1-1
v_gene: TRBV14

CDR3aa: CASQDRGYQPQHF
CDR3nt: TGTGCCAGCCAAGACAGGGGATATCAGCCCCAGCATTTT
abundance: .
d_gene: TRBD1
j_gene: TRBJ1-5
v_gene: TRBV19

CDR3aa: CASSPGLAPETQYF
CDR3nt: TGTGCCAGCAGCCCGGGACTCGCTCCGGAGACCCAGTACTTC
abundance: .
d_gene: .
j_gene: TRBJ2-5
v_gene: TRBV7-9

CDR3aa: CASSTLGETQYF
CDR3nt: TGTGCCAGTAGTACCCTGGGCGAGACCCAGTACTTC
abundance: once
d_gene: .
j_gene: TRBJ2-5
v_gene: TRBV19

CDR3aa: CASRVEDRQFF
CDR3nt: TGTGCCAGTAGGGTTGAGGACAGGCAGTTCTTC
abundance: .
d_gene: .
j_gene: TRBJ2-1
v_gene: TRBV19

CDR3aa: CASSINPPQGHTIYF
CDR3nt: TGTGCCAGCAGCATAAACCCGCCCCAGGGGCACACCATATATTTT
abundance: .
d_gene: .
j_gene: TRBJ1-3
v_gene: TRBV21-1

CDR3aa: CSASTSGAWEQYF
CDR3nt: TGCAGTGCGAGTACTAGCGGGGCGTGGGAGCAGTACTTC
abundance: .
d_gene: TRBD2
j_gene: TRBJ2-7
v_gene: TRBV20-1

CDR3aa: CASSHPGQGGTEAFF
CDR3nt: TGTGCCAGCTCACACCCGGGACAGGGGGGCACTGAAGCTTTCTTT
abundance: .
d_gene: TRBD1
j_gene: TRBJ1-1
v_gene: TRBV18

CDR3aa: CASSPVTGPHGNTIYF
CDR3nt: TGTGCCAGCTCACCAGTCACAGGGCCTCATGGAAACACCATATATTTT
abundance: .
d_gene: .
j_gene: TRBJ1-3
v_gene: TRBV18

CDR3aa: CASGSRTTDTQYF
CDR3nt: TGTGCTAGTGGTTCCAGAACCACAGATACGCAGTATTTT
abundance: few
d_gene: .
j_gene: TRBJ2-3
v_gene: TRBV12-5

CDR3aa: CASGTGQPQHF
CDR3nt: TGTGCCAGCGGAACAGGCCAGCCCCAGCATTTT
abundance: .
d_gene: .
j_gene: TRBJ1-5
v_gene: TRBV12-3/TRBV12-4

CDR3aa: CATSRDRGSGNTIYF
CDR3nt: TGTGCCACCAGCAGGGACAGGGGCTCTGGAAACACCATATATTTT
abundance: .
d_gene: TRBD1
j_gene: TRBJ1-3
v_gene: TRBV15

CDR3aa: CASRIGGAPDTGELFF
CDR3nt: TGTGCCAGTAGAATCGGGGGGGCCCCGGACACCGGGGAGCTGTTTTTT
abundance: .
d_gene: TRBD2
j_gene: TRBJ2-2
v_gene: TRBV19

CDR3aa: CASSSPQGWGPEAFF
CDR3nt: TGTGCCAGCAGTTCACCACAGGGGTGGGGACCTGAAGCTTTCTTT
abundance: .
d_gene: TRBD1
j_gene: TRBJ1-1
v_gene: TRBV6-2/TRBV6-3

CDR3aa: CASSLVPSSYEQYF
CDR3nt: TGTGCCAGCAGCTTAGTCCCGAGCTCCTACGAGCAGTACTTC
abundance: .
d_gene: .
j_gene: TRBJ2-7
v_gene: TRBV7-9

CDR3aa: CASSYKGFLGEQYF
CDR3nt: TGTGCCAGCAGTTACAAGGGGTTCTTGGGCGAGCAGTACTTC
abundance: few
d_gene: .
j_gene: TRBJ2-7
v_gene: TRBV6-2/TRBV6-3

CDR3aa: CASSYEGEFYYGYTF
CDR3nt: TGTGCCAGCAGTTATGAGGGGGAGTTCTATTATGGCTACACCTTC
abundance: once
d_gene: .
j_gene: TRBJ1-2
v_gene: TRBV6-6

CDR3aa: CARRSPGTGLRSAEETQYF
CDR3nt: TGTGCCAGGAGATCCCCCGGGACAGGGTTGCGTAGTGCCGAAGAGACCCAGTACTTC
abundance: .
d_gene: TRBD1
j_gene: TRBJ2-5
v_gene: TRBV27

CDR3aa: CASSQELAFRNYGYTF
CDR3nt: TGTGCCAGCAGCCAAGAGTTGGCTTTTCGTAACTATGGCTACACCTTC
abundance: .
d_gene: .
j_gene: TRBJ1-2
v_gene: TRBV4-2

CDR3aa: CASAPGSSDEKLFF
CDR3nt: TGTGCTAGTGCCCCCGGGTCCTCCGATGAAAAACTGTTTTTT
abundance: .
d_gene: .
j_gene: TRBJ1-4
v_gene: TRBV12-5

CDR3aa: CASSMAPRVQGYNSPLHF
CDR3nt: TGTGCCAGTAGTATGGCCCCACGGGTCCAGGGCTATAATTCACCCCTCCACTTT
abundance: .
d_gene: .
j_gene: TRBJ1-6
v_gene: TRBV19

CDR3aa: CASSLSSQPQHF
CDR3nt: TGTGCCAGCAGTTTATCTTCTCAGCCCCAGCATTTT
abundance: .
d_gene: .
j_gene: TRBJ1-5
v_gene: TRBV12-3/TRBV12-4

CDR3aa: CASSHERALPDTQYF
CDR3nt: TGTGCCAGCAGCCACGAGAGGGCCCTCCCAGATACGCAGTATTTT
abundance: .
d_gene: .
j_gene: TRBJ2-3
v_gene: TRBV7-2

CDR3aa: CASMAGGRDTGELFF
CDR3nt: TGTGCCAGCATGGCGGGGGGGAGAGACACCGGGGAGCTGTTTTTT
abundance: once
d_gene: TRBD2
j_gene: TRBJ2-2
v_gene: TRBV5-4

CDR3aa: CASSYSRRASTDTQYF
CDR3nt: TGTGCCAGCAGTTACTCTCGGCGGGCTAGCACAGATACGCAGTATTTT
abundance: .
d_gene: .
j_gene: TRBJ2-3
v_gene: TRBV6-5

CDR3aa: CASSLRSTGRGNQPQHF
CDR3nt: TGTGCCAGCAGCTTGCGCTCGACGGGCAGGGGGAATCAGCCCCAGCATTTT
abundance: once
d_gene: TRBD1
j_gene: TRBJ1-5
v_gene: TRBV5-6

CDR3aa: CASSLVAGLTGVGELFF
CDR3nt: TGTGCCAGCAGCTTAGTGGCGGGGCTCACGGGGGTCGGGGAGCTGTTTTTT
abundance: .
d_gene: .
j_gene: TRBJ2-2
v_gene: TRBV11-3

CDR3aa: CATSMGQASYEQYF
CDR3nt: TGTGCCACCAGCATGGGACAGGCCTCCTACGAGCAGTACTTC
abundance: .
d_gene: TRBD1
j_gene: TRBJ2-7
v_gene: TRBV10-3

CDR3aa: CASSFGTAYPEKLFF
CDR3nt: TGTGCCAGCAGTTTCGGGACAGCGTATCCCGAAAAACTGTTTTTT
abundance: .
d_gene: TRBD1
j_gene: TRBJ1-4
v_gene: TRBV27

CDR3aa: CASSARPPGLAMSTDTQYF
CDR3nt: TGTGCCAGCAGCGCCAGACCCCCGGGACTAGCGATGAGCACAGATACGCAGTATTTT
abundance: .
d_gene: TRBD2
j_gene: TRBJ2-3
v_gene: TRBV9

CDR3aa: CASSSRWTGYEQYF
CDR3nt: TGTGCCAGCAGCTCCCGGTGGACAGGCTACGAGCAGTACTTC
abundance: .
d_gene: TRBD1
j_gene: TRBJ2-7
v_gene: TRBV7-2

CDR3aa: CASSGERLGNTIYF
CDR3nt: TGTGCCAGCAGTGGTGAGCGGCTTGGAAACACCATATATTTT
abundance: .
d_gene: .
j_gene: TRBJ1-3
v_gene: TRBV2

CDR3aa: CASSYLGGSGYTF
CDR3nt: TGTGCCAGCAGCTATTTAGGGGGCAGTGGCTACACCTTC
abundance: .
d_gene: TRBD1
j_gene: TRBJ1-2
v_gene: TRBV3-1/TRBV3-2

CDR3aa: CASSFSGRVSDEQYF
CDR3nt: TGTGCCAGCAGCTTTTCCGGGCGGGTCTCGGACGAGCAGTACTTC
abundance: .
d_gene: .
j_gene: TRBJ2-7
v_gene: TRBV11-2